Here is one T cell receptor (beta chain) with its context. In germline, CDR1 is SGHRS, CDR2 YFSETQ. The CDR3 runs to 18 residues. This entry belongs to a study of monozygotic twins with inflammatory bowel disease. The UMIs contained a 6-nucleotide sample barcode. They were added by template switching during cDNA synthesis. TCRdb derives one entry per CDR3 protein from the 5' RACE reads, leaving out DNA. The listing contains approximately 210,000 distinct CDR3 sequences. Researchers collected over 2 ml of blood per donor. The source is a human donor with ulcerative colitis or Crohn's disease, or a healthy co-twin of an affected twin (not recorded which). Sequencing used blood. The chain links TRBV5-1 to TRBJ2-3; the D gene TCRdb calls, TRBD2, cannot be checked with no DNA. The CDR3 region is CASSLASGGAWGTDTQYF.